This T cell receptor (beta chain) was observed in a study of blood T cell repertoires in COVID-19. Study-wide context: Nucleic acid was either cDNA or gDNA, and it came from T cells, B-cell-depleted T cells, or PBMCs.

Libraries were prepared by immunoSEQ multiplex PCR; TCRdb keeps only in-frame clonotypes and omits some of them. The table lists under 300,000 clones, 86% of them singletons. Unmatched junction bases numbered 6, after V lost 2 bases and J lost 5 bases. Germline CDR1 is SGHTA and CDR2 is FQGNSA. This CDR3 has 15 residues. Sample: peripheral blood. The receptor was derived from a woman in her twenties or thirties with active or convalescent COVID-19. V usage is TRBV7-2 and J usage is TRBJ2-5, with 9 bases identical to TRBD1. The CDR3 reads CASSLTGTGWETQYF. Written as DNA, the CDR3 is TGTGCCAGCAGCTTAACGGGGACAGGGTGGGAGACCCAGTACTTC.